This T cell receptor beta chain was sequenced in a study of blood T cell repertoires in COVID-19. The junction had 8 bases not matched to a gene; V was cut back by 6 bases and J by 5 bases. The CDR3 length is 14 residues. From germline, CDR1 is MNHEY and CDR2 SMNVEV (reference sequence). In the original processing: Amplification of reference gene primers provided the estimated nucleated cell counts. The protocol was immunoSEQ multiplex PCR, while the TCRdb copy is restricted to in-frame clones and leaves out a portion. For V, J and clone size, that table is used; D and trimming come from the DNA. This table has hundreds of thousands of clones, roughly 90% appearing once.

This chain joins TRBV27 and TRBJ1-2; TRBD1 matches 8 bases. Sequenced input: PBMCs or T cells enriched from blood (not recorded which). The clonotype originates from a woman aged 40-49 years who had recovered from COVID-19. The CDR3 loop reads CASSDRGVPYGYTF. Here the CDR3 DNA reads TGTGCCAGCAGCGACAGGGGTGTACCATATGGCTACACCTTC.